A selection of T cell receptor beta chains follows, all from one sample in a study of immune reconstitution after stem cell transplant in scleroderma. Using its own MiXCR run on the RT-PCR reads, TCRdb lists one record per CDR3 protein. Found here are 3,000 to 4,000 distinct CDR3 sequences, approximately 5.9% of them singletons; the top ten hold approximately 15%. The sample was gathered before or after autologous hematopoietic stem cell transplantation (not recorded which). These receptors came from a female donor with systemic sclerosis. The CDR3 runs from the conserved cysteine through the conserved F or W. Clone sizes are given selectively: once, few, many, or a class where the clone is expanded.

clone size: medium-sized; V gene: TRBV18; J gene: TRBJ2-7; CDR3 protein: CASSPGPETLYEQYF
clone size: medium-sized; V gene: TRBV7-7; J gene: TRBJ2-3; CDR3 protein: CASSLGVGLGADTQYF
clone size: many; V gene: TRBV27; J gene: TRBJ1-4; CDR3 protein: CASSLGTAPTNEKLFF
clone size: -; V gene: TRBV18; J gene: TRBJ2-1; CDR3 protein: CASSPLNNEQFF
clone size: medium-sized; V gene: TRBV29-1; J gene: TRBJ1-1; CDR3 protein: CSAASTNTEAFF
clone size: medium-sized; V gene: TRBV18; J gene: TRBJ2-7; CDR3 protein: CASSSGQGQSYEQYF
clone size: medium-sized; V gene: TRBV6-5; J gene: TRBJ1-1; CDR3 protein: CASSRYNTEAFF
clone size: medium-sized; V gene: TRBV27; J gene: TRBJ2-5; CDR3 protein: CASRNERDRETQYF
clone size: medium-sized; V gene: TRBV6-6; J gene: TRBJ1-1; CDR3 protein: CASSRQGLYTEAFF
clone size: medium-sized; V gene: TRBV15; J gene: TRBJ1-1; CDR3 protein: CATSRVNSGGNTEAFF
clone size: medium-sized; V gene: TRBV28; J gene: TRBJ2-2; CDR3 protein: CASSFPVLRTGELFF
clone size: medium-sized; V gene: TRBV7-2; J gene: TRBJ2-1; CDR3 protein: CASSLVRVGQGFPQEQFF
clone size: medium-sized; V gene: TRBV5-6; J gene: TRBJ2-1; CDR3 protein: CASSPIRQGSEQFF
clone size: -; V gene: TRBV19; J gene: TRBJ1-2; CDR3 protein: CASSIDPANSYGYTF
clone size: medium-sized; V gene: TRBV7-2; J gene: TRBJ2-4; CDR3 protein: CASSLGQGGIGYIQYF
clone size: medium-sized; V gene: TRBV5-1; J gene: TRBJ2-1; CDR3 protein: CASSLAWGLAGGDNEQFF
clone size: medium-sized; V gene: TRBV20-1; J gene: TRBJ2-7; CDR3 protein: CSALSDPKAYEQYF
clone size: medium-sized; V gene: TRBV5-1; J gene: TRBJ1-2; CDR3 protein: CASSLNQGFNYGYTF
clone size: medium-sized; V gene: TRBV2; J gene: TRBJ2-1; CDR3 protein: CASREGTSGANEQFF
clone size: medium-sized; V gene: TRBV5-1; J gene: TRBJ2-3; CDR3 protein: CASSLARSATDTQYF
clone size: medium-sized; V gene: TRBV7-8; J gene: TRBJ2-5; CDR3 protein: CASSSSLTQTQYF
clone size: medium-sized; V gene: TRBV20-1; J gene: TRBJ1-1; CDR3 protein: CSAGDRGGGPNTEAFF
clone size: -; V gene: TRBV19; J gene: TRBJ2-3; CDR3 protein: CASSIQGSDTQYF
clone size: medium-sized; V gene: TRBV5-1; J gene: TRBJ2-7; CDR3 protein: CASSAYDRVGHEQYF
clone size: medium-sized; V gene: TRBV7-3; J gene: TRBJ2-1; CDR3 protein: CASSLSGGSSYNEQFF
clone size: few; V gene: TRBV9; J gene: TRBJ2-5; CDR3 protein: CASSRHRGAETQYF
clone size: medium-sized; V gene: TRBV19; J gene: TRBJ2-5; CDR3 protein: CASSIQRLGETQYF
clone size: medium-sized; V gene: TRBV6-6; J gene: TRBJ1-5; CDR3 protein: CASTDRERQPQHF
clone size: medium-sized; V gene: TRBV6-2/TRBV6-3; J gene: TRBJ1-5; CDR3 protein: CASSYRDSNQPQHF
clone size: medium-sized; V gene: TRBV6-6; J gene: TRBJ2-7; CDR3 protein: CASNPSGGQREQYF
clone size: many; V gene: TRBV6-6; J gene: TRBJ2-7; CDR3 protein: CASSSGQGFSYEQYF
clone size: many; V gene: TRBV19; J gene: TRBJ1-1; CDR3 protein: CASIRWGIGNTEAFF
clone size: medium-sized; V gene: TRBV20-1; J gene: TRBJ1-5; CDR3 protein: CSADSIRSQPQHF
clone size: medium-sized; V gene: TRBV5-1; J gene: TRBJ2-7; CDR3 protein: CASSKRDYEQYF
clone size: medium-sized; V gene: TRBV24-1; J gene: TRBJ2-2; CDR3 protein: CATSDDLATGELFF
clone size: medium-sized; V gene: TRBV20-1; J gene: TRBJ1-1; CDR3 protein: CSARYARDAEAFF
clone size: medium-sized; V gene: TRBV20-1; J gene: TRBJ1-4; CDR3 protein: CSAIGRVEKLFF
clone size: -; V gene: TRBV7-2; J gene: TRBJ2-7; CDR3 protein: CASSLTPGQPEQYF
clone size: medium-sized; V gene: TRBV13; J gene: TRBJ2-7; CDR3 protein: CASSSTALYEQYF
clone size: -; V gene: TRBV29-1; J gene: TRBJ1-2; CDR3 protein: CSVQGGVGGYTF
clone size: few; V gene: TRBV10-3; J gene: TRBJ2-1; CDR3 protein: CAISENGSLEQFF
clone size: many; V gene: TRBV7-6; J gene: TRBJ2-3; CDR3 protein: CASSLRAGTDTQYF
clone size: many; V gene: TRBV6-6; J gene: TRBJ1-1; CDR3 protein: CASTSRVNTEAFF
clone size: medium-sized; V gene: TRBV7-8; J gene: TRBJ2-4; CDR3 protein: CASSLARTGAGNIQYF
clone size: medium-sized; V gene: TRBV9; J gene: TRBJ1-4; CDR3 protein: CASSSRKGELFF
clone size: medium-sized; V gene: TRBV7-8; J gene: TRBJ1-5; CDR3 protein: CASSLDDVDQPQHF
clone size: medium-sized; V gene: TRBV9; J gene: TRBJ2-7; CDR3 protein: CASSDGMSYEQYF
clone size: medium-sized; V gene: TRBV20-1; J gene: TRBJ2-1; CDR3 protein: CSAHLLAGGYNEQFF
clone size: large; V gene: TRBV7-3; J gene: TRBJ1-1; CDR3 protein: CASSGGQNTEAFF
clone size: large; V gene: TRBV18; J gene: TRBJ2-7; CDR3 protein: CASSKDGYEQYF
clone size: -; V gene: TRBV5-5; J gene: TRBJ2-1; CDR3 protein: CASSLASGGTNNEQFF
clone size: medium-sized; V gene: TRBV29-1; J gene: TRBJ1-3; CDR3 protein: CSVDVLGSGNTIYF
clone size: few; V gene: TRBV7-3; J gene: TRBJ2-3; CDR3 protein: CASSLIGSGTDTQYF
clone size: many; V gene: TRBV5-1; J gene: TRBJ2-5; CDR3 protein: CASRPGTVETQYF
clone size: medium-sized; V gene: TRBV11-2; J gene: TRBJ2-7; CDR3 protein: CASSFRTARAPSYEQYF
clone size: few; V gene: TRBV29-1; J gene: TRBJ2-7; CDR3 protein: CSVEDRRGNSYEQYF
clone size: few; V gene: TRBV7-2; J gene: TRBJ2-1; CDR3 protein: CASSLQSQANPYNEQFF
clone size: medium-sized; V gene: TRBV29-1; J gene: TRBJ1-3; CDR3 protein: CSVGNSGNTIYF
clone size: medium-sized; V gene: TRBV20-1; J gene: TRBJ2-1; CDR3 protein: CSASYLNEQFF